The clone carrying this T cell receptor (beta chain) was seen once. V dropped 3 bases and J dropped 4; count of bases not matched to a gene: 3. CDR1 is GTSNPN, CDR2 SVGIG, per germline (reference sequence). This CDR3 contains 14 residues. The data were produced by immunoSEQ multiplex PCR, yet TCRdb's version contains in-frame clones alone and is incomplete. The sample contains about 2.4 million clones, approximately 94% of which appear only once. This entry is derived from a study of shared clonotypes between healthy human individuals. The J gene is TRBJ2-3, the V gene TRBV30, with 11 bases that match TRBD2. The clonotype comes from a man between 18 and 35 years old in good health. Sequencing used naive CD4+ T cells sorted from blood. Subset given: CD45RA+ positively selected. CDR3 residues: CAWSHSGGADTQYF. CDR3 DNA: TGTGCCTGGAGCCATAGCGGGGGGGCAGATACGCAGTATTTT.